Following are 2 T cell receptor beta chains from one sample sequenced in a study of T cells in Graves' hyperthyroidism and ophthalmopathy. From RNA transcripts, TCR beta CDR3 regions were amplified. TCR CDR3 regions were first amplified by RT-PCR with HTBI primers. TCRdb itself ran the multiplex PCR reads through MiXCR, one entry per CDR3 protein. The table records under 550,000 distinct CDR3 sequences, 15% to 20% of them present only once. Sequenced material: blood. The receptors stem from a man aged 35 to 55 with Graves' ophthalmopathy.

This clonotype appeared many times. The chain combines TRBV20-1 with TRBJ2-1; D is unresolved. Germline lookup yields CDR1 DFQATT and CDR2 SNEGSKA (reference sequence). This CDR3 is built from 14 residues. Trimming stripped 5 bases from V and 0 bases from J, with 11 bases between. The CDR3 protein is CSAQHYRSYNEQFF. Written as DNA, the CDR3 is TGCAGTGCTCAACACTACCGCTCCTACAATGAGCAGTTCTTC.

The rearrangement joins TRBV9 to TRBJ2-2; D is perhaps TRBD2 (6 bases). CDR1 is SGDLS and CDR2 is YYNGEE in the germline V gene. The germline V and J ends were trimmed by 2 bases and 6 bases, with 11 bases remaining between them. The CDR3 is 14 residues long. This CDR3 reads CASSVGGSPGELFF. CDR3 coding DNA: TGTGCCAGCAGCGTTGGGGGGTCACCCGGGGAGCTGTTTTTT.